The 6 T cell receptor beta chains below come from one sample, sequenced in a study of blood T cells in healthy people across ages. Alongside a J-beta primer mix, a sample-barcoded 5' primer served in a second PCR lasting about 7 to 11 cycles. TCRdb reprocessed the 5' RACE reads via MiXCR and lists one record per CDR3 protein. Altogether some 760,000 distinct CDR3 sequences are present, just under 25% being singletons, with the ten largest covering under 4.5%. These data are also associated with another study on T cells of mothers and their children.

The sequenced material came from blood. The receptors derive from a boy aged 10-17 years in good health.

The V and J genes are TRBV18 and TRBJ2-5; 10 bases are a match to TRBD1. Near its end, the DNA agrees better with TRBJ2-1, so the J call may be wrong. The CDR3 runs to 18 residues. CDR1 is KGHSH and CDR2 is LQKENI in the germline V gene. This chain's CDR3 is CASSPGLGGTGDVYEQFF. The CDR3 bases are TGTGCCAGCTCACCGGGTCTAGGCGGGACAGGGGATGTCTATGAGCAGTTCTTC.

The rearrangement uses TRBV2 and TRBJ1-4; no clear D gene. Trimming shortened V by 1 base and J by 10 bases, and 16 bases separated the two germline ends. Germline V lookup: CDR1 SNHLY, CDR2 FYNNEI. The CDR3 is 15 residues long. The CDR3 protein is CASSEEVLGTGKLFF. DNA of the CDR3: TGTGCCAGCAGTGAAGAGGTCCTGGGAACCGGAAAACTGTTTTTT. Combining the CDR3 with reference TRBV2 and TRBJ1-4 gives the whole variable domain EPEVTQTPSHQVTQMGQEVILRCVPISNHLYFYWYRQILGQKVEFLVSFYNNEISEKSEIFDDQFSVERPDGSNFTLKIRSTKLEDSAMYFCASSEEVLGTGKLFFGSGTQLSVL.

The table lists this clonotype with a few counts. This rearrangement joins TRBV29-1 to TRBJ2-7; 9 bases line up with TRBD1. The ends lost 3 bases at V and 6 bases at J; junction bases unmatched: 15. The CDR3 sequence is 16 residues long. From germline, CDR1 is SQVTM and CDR2 ANQGSEA. The CDR3 loop reads CSVEWVFGTGTPEQYF. In DNA, the CDR3 is TGCAGCGTTGAGTGGGTTTTTGGGACAGGGACCCCCGAGCAGTACTTC.

V usage is TRBV7-9 and J usage is TRBJ1-1, with D maybe TRBD1 (5 bases). Germline CDR1 and CDR2: SEHNR and FQNEAQ (reference sequence). Trimming took 3 bases from V and 0 from J, leaving 8 bases between them. The CDR3 covers 14 residues. In DNA, the CDR3 is TGTGCCAGCAGCTTCGGGGGAATGAACACTGAAGCTTTCTTT. Translation: CASSFGGMNTEAFF.

The rearrangement uses TRBV4-3 and TRBJ2-6; TRBD2 might be the D (6 bases). Trimming took off 0 bases at V and 0 bases at J, with 15 bases between the two ends. Germline V gene data show CDR1 as LGHNA and CDR2 as YSLEER. The CDR3 is made up of 19 amino acids. The CDR3 is CASSQDRLALLSGANVLTF. The CDR3 DNA sequence: TGCGCCAGCAGCCAAGATAGGCTAGCGCTCCTCTCTGGGGCCAACGTCCTGACTTTC.

This chain links TRBV7-2 with TRBJ1-6, with D possibly being TRBD1 (6 bases). From germline, CDR1 is SGHTA and CDR2 FQGNSA. V shed 2 bases and J shed 10 bases, with 18 bases lying between them. This CDR3 comprises 16 residues. The CDR3 loop is CASSLLGTTGNSPLHF. The CDR3 coding sequence is TGTGCCAGCAGCTTATTAGGGACCACAGGGAACTCACCCCTCCACTTT.